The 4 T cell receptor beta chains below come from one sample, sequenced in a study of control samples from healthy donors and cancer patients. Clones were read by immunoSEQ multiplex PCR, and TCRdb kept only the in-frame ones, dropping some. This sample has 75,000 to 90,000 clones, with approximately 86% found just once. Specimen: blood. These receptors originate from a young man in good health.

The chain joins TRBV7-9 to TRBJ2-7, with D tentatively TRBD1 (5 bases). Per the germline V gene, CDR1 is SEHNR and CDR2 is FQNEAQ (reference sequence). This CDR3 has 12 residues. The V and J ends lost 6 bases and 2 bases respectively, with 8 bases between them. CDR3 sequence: CASRAGTYEQYF. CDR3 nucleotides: TGTGCCAGCAGGGCAGGGACCTACGAGCAGTACTTC.

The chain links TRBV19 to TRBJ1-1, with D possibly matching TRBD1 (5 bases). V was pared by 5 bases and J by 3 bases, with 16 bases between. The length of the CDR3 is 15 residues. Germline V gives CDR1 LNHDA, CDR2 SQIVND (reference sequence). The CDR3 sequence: CASSEEGRSYTEAFF. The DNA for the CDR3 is TGTGCCAGTAGTGAAGAGGGGAGGTCGTACACTGAAGCTTTCTTT.

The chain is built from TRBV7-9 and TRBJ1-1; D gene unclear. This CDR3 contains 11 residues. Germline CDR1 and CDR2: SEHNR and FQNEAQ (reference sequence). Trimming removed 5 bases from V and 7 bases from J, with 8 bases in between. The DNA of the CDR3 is TGTGCCAGCAGCAATAACGGTGAAGCTTTCTTT. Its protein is CASSNNGEAFF.

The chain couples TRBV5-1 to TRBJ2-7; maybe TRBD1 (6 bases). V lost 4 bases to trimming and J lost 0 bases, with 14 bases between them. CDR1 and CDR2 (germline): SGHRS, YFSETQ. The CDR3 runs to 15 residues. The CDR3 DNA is TGCGCCAGCAGCGCCGATACAGGGAGCTCCTACGAGCAGTACTTC. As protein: CASSADTGSSYEQYF.